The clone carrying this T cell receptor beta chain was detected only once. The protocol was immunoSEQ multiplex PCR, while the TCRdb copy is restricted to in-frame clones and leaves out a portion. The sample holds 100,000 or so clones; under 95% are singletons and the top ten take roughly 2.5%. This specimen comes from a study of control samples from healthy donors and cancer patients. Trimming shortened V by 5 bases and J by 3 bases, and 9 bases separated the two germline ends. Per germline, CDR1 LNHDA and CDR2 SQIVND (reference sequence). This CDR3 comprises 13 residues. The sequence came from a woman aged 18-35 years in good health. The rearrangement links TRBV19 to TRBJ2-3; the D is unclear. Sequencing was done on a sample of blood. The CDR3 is CASSYPGTDTQYF. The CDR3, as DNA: TGTGCCAGTAGTTACCCGGGTACAGATACGCAGTATTTT.